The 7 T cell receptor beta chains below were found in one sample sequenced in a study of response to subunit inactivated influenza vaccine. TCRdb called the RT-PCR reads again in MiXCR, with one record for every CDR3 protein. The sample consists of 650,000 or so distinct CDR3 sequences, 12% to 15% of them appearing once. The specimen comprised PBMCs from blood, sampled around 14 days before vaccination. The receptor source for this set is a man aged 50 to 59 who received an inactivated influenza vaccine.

CDR3 sequence (DNA): TGCGCCAGCAGCCCGAATACAGGGATCCAAGAGACCCAGTACTTC. Amino acid sequence: CASSPNTGIQETQYF. The chain links TRBV5-1 to TRBJ2-5; a weak D match, TRBD1 (6 bases). Germline-derived CDR1 and CDR2 are SGHRS and YFSETQ. CDR3 length equals 15 residues. The V gene lost 4 bases and the J gene lost 1 base, with 14 bases spanning the gap.

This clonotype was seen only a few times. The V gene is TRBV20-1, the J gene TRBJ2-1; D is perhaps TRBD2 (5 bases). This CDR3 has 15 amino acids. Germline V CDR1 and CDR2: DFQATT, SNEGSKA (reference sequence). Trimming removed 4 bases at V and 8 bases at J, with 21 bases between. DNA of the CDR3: TGCAGTGCTACACTTCGACTACCTGAGGAGGATGAGCAGTTCTTC. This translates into CSATLRLPEEDEQFF.

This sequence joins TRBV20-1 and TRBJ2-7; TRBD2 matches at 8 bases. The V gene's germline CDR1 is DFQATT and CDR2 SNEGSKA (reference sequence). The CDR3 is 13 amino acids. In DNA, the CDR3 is TGCAGCGTTAGCGGGACCCGCTCCTACGAGCAGTACTTC. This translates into CSVSGTRSYEQYF.

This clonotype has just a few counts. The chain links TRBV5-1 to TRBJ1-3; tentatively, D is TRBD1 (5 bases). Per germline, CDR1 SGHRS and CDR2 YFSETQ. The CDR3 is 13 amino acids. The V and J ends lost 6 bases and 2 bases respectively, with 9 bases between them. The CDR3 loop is CASTSQAGNTIYF. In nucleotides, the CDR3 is TGCGCCAGCACGTCACAGGCTGGAAACACCATATATTTT.

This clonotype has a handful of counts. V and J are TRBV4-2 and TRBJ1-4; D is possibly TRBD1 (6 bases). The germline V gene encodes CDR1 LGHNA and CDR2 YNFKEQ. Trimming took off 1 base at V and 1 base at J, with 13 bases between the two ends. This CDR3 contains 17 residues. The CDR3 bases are TGTGCCAGCAGCCAAGGTCCCAGGGGTGGAACTAATGAAAAACTGTTTTTT. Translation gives CASSQGPRGGTNEKLFF.

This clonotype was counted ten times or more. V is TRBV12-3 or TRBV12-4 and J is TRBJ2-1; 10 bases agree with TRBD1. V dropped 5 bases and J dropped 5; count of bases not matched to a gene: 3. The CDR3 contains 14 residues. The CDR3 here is CASSAGQGNNEQFF. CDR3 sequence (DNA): TGTGCCAGCAGTGCGGGACAGGGGAACAATGAGCAGTTCTTC.

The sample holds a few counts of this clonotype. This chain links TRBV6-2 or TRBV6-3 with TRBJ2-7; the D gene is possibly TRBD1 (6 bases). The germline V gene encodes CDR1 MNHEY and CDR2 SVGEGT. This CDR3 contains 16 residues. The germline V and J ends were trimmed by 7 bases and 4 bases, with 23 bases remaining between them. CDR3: CASNKPQGAARYEQYF. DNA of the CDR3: TGTGCCAGCAACAAACCACAGGGAGCCGCAAGGTACGAGCAGTACTTC.